These 3 T cell receptor beta chains were sequenced from one sample in a study of control samples from healthy donors and cancer patients. Only in-frame clones appear in the TCRdb table, and some are missing; sequencing was by immunoSEQ multiplex PCR. The data contain more than 65,000 clones, 70% to 90% of them singletons. Material: PBMCs. The receptors derive from a woman aged 55-69 years with head and neck cancer.

The chain combines TRBV5-1 with TRBJ2-7; D gene ambiguous. Germline loops: CDR1 SGHRS, CDR2 YFSETQ. The CDR3 covers 13 residues. Trimming removed 4 bases from V and 0 bases from J, with 8 bases in between. CDR3 DNA sequence: TGCGCCAGCAGCCTACTTATCTCCTACGAGCAGTACTTC. It translates to CASSLLISYEQYF.

This rearrangement joins TRBV7-9 to TRBJ2-5; D is unresolved. The CDR3 sequence is 16 residues long. V was pared by 2 bases and J by 5 bases, with 18 bases between. Germline values: CDR1 SEHNR, CDR2 FQNEAQ (reference sequence). This CDR3 reads CASSLQRAAKLETQYF. In DNA form, the CDR3 reads TGTGCCAGCAGCTTACAGCGCGCAGCAAAGTTGGAGACCCAGTACTTC.

The rearrangement links TRBV2 to TRBJ1-2; D might be TRBD1 (5 bases). With 6 bases removed from V and 8 bases from J, the gap between germline ends came to 22 bases. Per germline, CDR1 SNHLY and CDR2 FYNNEI. The CDR3 covers 15 residues. This CDR3 is CASRGDGSLRLGYTF. CDR3 bases: TGTGCCAGCAGGGGGGACGGCTCCCTTCGGCTAGGCTACACCTTC. The whole variable domain, remainder taken from reference TRBV2 and TRBJ1-2, is EPEVTQTPSHQVTQMGQEVILRCVPISNHLYFYWYRQILGQKVEFLVSFYNNEISEKSEIFDDQFSVERPDGSNFTLKIRSTKLEDSAMYFCASRGDGSLRLGYTFGSGTRLTVV.